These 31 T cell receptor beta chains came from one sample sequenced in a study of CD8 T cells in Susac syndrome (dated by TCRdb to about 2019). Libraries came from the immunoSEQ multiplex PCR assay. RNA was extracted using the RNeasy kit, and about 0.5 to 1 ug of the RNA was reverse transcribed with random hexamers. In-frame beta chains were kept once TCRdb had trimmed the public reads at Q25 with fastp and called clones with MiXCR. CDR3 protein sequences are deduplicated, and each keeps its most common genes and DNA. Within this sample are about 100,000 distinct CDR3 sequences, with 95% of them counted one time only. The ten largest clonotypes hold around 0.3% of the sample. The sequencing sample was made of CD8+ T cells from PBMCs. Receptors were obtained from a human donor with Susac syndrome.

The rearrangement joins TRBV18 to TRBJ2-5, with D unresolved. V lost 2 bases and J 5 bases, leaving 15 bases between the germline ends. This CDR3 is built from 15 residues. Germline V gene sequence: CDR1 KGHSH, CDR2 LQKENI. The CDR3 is CASSPLPTPRETQYF. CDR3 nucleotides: TGTGCCAGCTCACCATTACCAACCCCCCGGGAGACCCAGTACTTC.

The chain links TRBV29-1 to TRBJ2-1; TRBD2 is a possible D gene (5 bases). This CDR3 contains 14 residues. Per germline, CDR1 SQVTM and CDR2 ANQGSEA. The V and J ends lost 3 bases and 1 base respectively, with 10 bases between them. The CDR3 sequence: CSVEWLASYNEQFF. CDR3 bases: TGCAGCGTTGAGTGGCTAGCATCCTACAATGAGCAGTTCTTC.

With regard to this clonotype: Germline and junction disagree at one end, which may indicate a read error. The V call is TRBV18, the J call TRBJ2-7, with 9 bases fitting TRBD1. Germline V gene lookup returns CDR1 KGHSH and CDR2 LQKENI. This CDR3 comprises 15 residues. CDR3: CASSPSGTGSSEQYF. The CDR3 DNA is TGTGCCAGCTCACCATCGGGGACAGGGTCCTCCGAGCAGTACTTC.

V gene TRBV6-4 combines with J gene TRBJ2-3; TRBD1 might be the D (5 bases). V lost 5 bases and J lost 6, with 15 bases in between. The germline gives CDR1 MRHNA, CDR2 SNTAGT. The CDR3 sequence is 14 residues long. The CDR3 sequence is CASSPVGASDTQYF. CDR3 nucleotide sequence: TGTGCCAGCAGTCCGGTTGGGGCCTCGGATACGCAGTATTTT.

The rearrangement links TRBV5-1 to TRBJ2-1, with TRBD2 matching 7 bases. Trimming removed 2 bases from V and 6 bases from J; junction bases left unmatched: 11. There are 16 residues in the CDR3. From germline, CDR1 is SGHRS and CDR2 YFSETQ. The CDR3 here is CASSFTTLAVANEQFF. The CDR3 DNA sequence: TGCGCCAGCAGCTTCACCACTCTAGCGGTAGCCAATGAGCAGTTCTTC.

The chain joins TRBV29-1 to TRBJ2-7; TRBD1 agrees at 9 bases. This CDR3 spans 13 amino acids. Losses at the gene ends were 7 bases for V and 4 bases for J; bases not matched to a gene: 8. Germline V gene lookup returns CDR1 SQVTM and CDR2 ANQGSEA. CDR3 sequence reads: CSGIDRGGYEQYF. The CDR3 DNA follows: TGCAGCGGAATCGACAGGGGGGGTTACGAGCAGTACTTC.

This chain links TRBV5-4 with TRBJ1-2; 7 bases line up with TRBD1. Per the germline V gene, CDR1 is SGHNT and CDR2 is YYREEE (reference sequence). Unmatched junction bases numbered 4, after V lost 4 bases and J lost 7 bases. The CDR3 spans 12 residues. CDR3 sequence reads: CASSPDRVGYTF. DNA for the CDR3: TGTGCCAGCAGCCCCGACAGGGTTGGCTACACCTTC.

The DNA of the CDR3 is TGTGCCAGCAGACAGGGTGGTGGCTCCTACGAGCAGTACTTC. It codes for CASRQGGGSYEQYF. V is TRBV6-5 and J is TRBJ2-7, with D possibly TRBD1 on 6 matching bases. The length of the CDR3 is 14 residues. V lost 6 bases and J lost 0, with 12 bases in between. Germline V lookup: CDR1 MNHEY, CDR2 SVGAGI.

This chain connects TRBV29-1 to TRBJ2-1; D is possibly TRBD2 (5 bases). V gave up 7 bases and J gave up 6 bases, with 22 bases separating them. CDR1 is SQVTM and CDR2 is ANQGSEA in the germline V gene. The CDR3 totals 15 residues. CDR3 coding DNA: TGCAGCGCACAGAGTATTACTAGTGGGAGCAATGAGCAGTTCTTC. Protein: CSAQSITSGSNEQFF.

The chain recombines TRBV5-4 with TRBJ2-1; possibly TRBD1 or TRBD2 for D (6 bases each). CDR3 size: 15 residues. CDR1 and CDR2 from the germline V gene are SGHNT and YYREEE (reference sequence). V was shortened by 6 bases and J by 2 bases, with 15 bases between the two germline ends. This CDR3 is CASKSEGGTYNEQFF. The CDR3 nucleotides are TGTGCCAGCAAGTCAGAGGGGGGCACCTACAATGAGCAGTTCTTC.

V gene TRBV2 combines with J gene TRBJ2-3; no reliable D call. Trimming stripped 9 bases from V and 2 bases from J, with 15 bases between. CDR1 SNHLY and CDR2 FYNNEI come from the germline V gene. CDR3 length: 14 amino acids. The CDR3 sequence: CASSVGIVTDTQYF. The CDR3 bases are TGTGCCAGTTCGGTGGGGATAGTCACAGATACGCAGTATTTT.

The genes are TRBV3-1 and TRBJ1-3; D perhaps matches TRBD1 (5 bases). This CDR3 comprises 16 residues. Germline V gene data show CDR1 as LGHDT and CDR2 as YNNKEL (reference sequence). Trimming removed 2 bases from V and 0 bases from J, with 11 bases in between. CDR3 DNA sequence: TGTGCCAGCAGCCAACGGGGCACCGACTCTGGAAACACCATATATTTT. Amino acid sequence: CASSQRGTDSGNTIYF.

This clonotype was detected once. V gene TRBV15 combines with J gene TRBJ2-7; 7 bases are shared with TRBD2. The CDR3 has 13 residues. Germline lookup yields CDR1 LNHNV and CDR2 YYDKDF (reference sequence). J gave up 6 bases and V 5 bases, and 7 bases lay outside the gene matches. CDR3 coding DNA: TGTGCCACCAGCTCCTCTTCGGGGGGCGAGCAGTACTTC. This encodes CATSSSSGGEQYF.

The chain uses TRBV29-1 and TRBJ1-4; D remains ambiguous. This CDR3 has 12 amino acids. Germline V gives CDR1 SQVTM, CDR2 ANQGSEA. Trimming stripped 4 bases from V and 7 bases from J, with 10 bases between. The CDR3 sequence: CSVGAGGEKLFF. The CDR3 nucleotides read TGCAGCGTTGGGGCAGGCGGTGAAAAACTGTTTTTT.

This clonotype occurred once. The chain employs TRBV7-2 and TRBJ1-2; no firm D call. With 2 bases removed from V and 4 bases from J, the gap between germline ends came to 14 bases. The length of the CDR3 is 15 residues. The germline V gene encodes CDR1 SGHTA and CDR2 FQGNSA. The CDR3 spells CASSLSPGPSYGYTF. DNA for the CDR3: TGTGCCAGCAGCTTATCCCCCGGGCCGAGCTATGGCTACACCTTC.

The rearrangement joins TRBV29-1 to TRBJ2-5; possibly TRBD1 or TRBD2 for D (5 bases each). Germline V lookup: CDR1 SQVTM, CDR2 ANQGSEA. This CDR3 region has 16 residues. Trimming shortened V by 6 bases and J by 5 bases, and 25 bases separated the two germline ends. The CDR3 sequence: CSVVHSPGTTRETQYF. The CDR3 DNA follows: TGCAGCGTCGTACACTCACCCGGGACCACTAGGGAGACCCAGTACTTC.

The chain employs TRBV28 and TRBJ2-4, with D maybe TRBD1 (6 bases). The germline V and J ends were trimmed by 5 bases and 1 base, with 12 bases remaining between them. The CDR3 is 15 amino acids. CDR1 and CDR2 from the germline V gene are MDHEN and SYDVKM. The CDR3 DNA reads TGTGCCAGCAGTCCAACAGGGTCTGCCAAAAACATTCAGTACTTC. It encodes CASSPTGSAKNIQYF.

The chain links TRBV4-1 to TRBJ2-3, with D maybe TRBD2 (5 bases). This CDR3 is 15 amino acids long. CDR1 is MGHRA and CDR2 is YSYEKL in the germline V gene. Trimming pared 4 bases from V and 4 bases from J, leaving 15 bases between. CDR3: CASSRGWERADTQYF. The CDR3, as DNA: TGCGCCAGCAGCCGTGGCTGGGAGAGGGCAGATACGCAGTATTTT.

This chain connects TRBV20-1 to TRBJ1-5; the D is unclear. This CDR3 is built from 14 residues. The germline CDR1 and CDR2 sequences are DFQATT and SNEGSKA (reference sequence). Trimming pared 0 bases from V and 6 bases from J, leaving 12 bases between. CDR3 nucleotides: TGCAGTGCTAGAGATCGGGAGGGTACTCAGCCCCAGCATTTT. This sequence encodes CSARDREGTQPQHF.

The CDR3 bases are TGTGTCACCCCACACGTGGACACTGAAGCTTTCTTT. Its protein product is CVTPHVDTEAFF. This sequence joins TRBV7-9 and TRBJ1-1; D gene uncertain. Germline assignment: CDR1 SEHNR and CDR2 FQNEAQ (reference sequence). The CDR3 is 12 residues long.

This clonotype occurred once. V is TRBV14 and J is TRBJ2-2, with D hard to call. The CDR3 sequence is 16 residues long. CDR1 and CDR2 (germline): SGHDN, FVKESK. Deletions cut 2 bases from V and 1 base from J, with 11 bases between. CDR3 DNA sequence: TGTGCCAGCAGCCAACCCAGACCACTGAACACCGGGGAGCTGTTTTTT. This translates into CASSQPRPLNTGELFF.

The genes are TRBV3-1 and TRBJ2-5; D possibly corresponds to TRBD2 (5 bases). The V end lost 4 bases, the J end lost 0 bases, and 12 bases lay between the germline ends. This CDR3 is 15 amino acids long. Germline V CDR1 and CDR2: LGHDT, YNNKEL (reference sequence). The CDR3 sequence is CASSLGPGYQETQYF. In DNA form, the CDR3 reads TGTGCCAGCAGCCTGGGTCCGGGGTACCAAGAGACCCAGTACTTC.

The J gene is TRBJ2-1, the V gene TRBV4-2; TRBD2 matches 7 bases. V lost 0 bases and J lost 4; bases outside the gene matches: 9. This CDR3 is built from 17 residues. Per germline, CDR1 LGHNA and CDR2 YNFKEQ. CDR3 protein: CASSQDSQAGRYNEQFF. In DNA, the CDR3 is TGTGCCAGCAGCCAAGATAGCCAAGCGGGGAGGTACAATGAGCAGTTCTTC.

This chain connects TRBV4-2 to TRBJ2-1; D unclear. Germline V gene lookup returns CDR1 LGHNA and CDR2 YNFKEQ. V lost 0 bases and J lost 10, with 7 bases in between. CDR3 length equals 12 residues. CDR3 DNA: TGTGCCAGCAGCCAAGATCATGAGGAGCAGTTCTTC. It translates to CASSQDHEEQFF.

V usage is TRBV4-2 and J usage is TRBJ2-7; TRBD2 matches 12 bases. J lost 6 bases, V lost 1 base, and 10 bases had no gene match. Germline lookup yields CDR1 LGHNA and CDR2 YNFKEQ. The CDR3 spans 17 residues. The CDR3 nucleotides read TGTGCCAGCAGCCAAGGCCCTCGACTAGCGGGAGTTTCCGAGCAGTACTTC. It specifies CASSQGPRLAGVSEQYF.

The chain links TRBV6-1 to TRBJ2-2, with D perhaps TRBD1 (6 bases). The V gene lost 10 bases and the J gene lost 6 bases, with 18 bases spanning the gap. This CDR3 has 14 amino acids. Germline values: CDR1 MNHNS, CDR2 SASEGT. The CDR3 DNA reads TGTGCCACCAGACAGGTTATTGGGGCCGGGGAGCTGTTTTTT. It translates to CATRQVIGAGELFF.

The CDR3 coding sequence is TGCAGCGTTGATGACGCGCTCCACGGGACCCAGTACTTC. Encoded protein: CSVDDALHGTQYF. This chain links TRBV29-1 with TRBJ2-5, with D unclear. The CDR3 is 13 amino acids. CDR1 is SQVTM, CDR2 ANQGSEA, per germline. Trimming pared 3 bases from V and 7 bases from J, leaving 15 bases between.

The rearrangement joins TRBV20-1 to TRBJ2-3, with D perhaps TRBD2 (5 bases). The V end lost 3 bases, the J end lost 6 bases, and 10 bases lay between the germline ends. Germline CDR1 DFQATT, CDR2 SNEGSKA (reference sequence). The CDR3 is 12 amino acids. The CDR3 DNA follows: TGCAGTGCTAGGTCCGGGGAGGATACGCAGTATTTT. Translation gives CSARSGEDTQYF.

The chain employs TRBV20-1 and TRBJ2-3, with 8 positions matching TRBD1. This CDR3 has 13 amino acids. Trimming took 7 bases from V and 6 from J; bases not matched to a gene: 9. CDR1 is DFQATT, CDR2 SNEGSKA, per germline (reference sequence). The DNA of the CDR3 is TGCAGTGTTCCCGGACAGGGTGATGATACGCAGTATTTT. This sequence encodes CSVPGQGDDTQYF.

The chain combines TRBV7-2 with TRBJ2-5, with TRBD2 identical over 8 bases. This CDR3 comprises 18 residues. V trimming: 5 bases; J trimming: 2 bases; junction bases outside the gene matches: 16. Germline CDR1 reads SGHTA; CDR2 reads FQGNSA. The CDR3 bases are TGTGCCAGCAGCCTAGGAATTCTAGCGGGCACGGATCAAGAGACCCAGTACTTC. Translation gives CASSLGILAGTDQETQYF.

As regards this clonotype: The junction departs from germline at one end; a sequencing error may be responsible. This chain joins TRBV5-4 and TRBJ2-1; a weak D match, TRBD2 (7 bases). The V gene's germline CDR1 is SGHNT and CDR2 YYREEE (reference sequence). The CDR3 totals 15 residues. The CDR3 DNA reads TGTGCCAGCAGAGTCGGCGGGGGCTCCTTCAATGAGCAGTTCTTC. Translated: CASRVGGGSFNEQFF. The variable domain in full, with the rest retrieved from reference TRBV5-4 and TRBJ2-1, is ETGVTQSPTHLIKTRGQQVTLRCSSQSGHNTVSWYQQALGQGPQFIFQYYREEENGRGNFPPRFSGLQFPNYSSELNVNALELDDSALYLCASRVGGGSFNEQFFGPGTRLTVL.